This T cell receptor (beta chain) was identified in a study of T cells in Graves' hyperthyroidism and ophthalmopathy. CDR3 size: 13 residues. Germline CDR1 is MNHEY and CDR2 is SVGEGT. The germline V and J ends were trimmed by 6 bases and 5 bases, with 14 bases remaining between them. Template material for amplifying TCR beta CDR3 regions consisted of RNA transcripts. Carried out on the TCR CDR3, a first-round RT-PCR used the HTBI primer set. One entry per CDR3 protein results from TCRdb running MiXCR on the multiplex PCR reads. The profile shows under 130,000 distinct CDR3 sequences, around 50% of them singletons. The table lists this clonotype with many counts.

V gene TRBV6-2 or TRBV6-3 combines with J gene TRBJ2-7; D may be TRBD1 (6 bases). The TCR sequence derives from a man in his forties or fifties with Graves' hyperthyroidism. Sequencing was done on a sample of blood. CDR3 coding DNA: TGTGCCAGCAGGGCTACAGGGAGCAACGAGCAGTACTTC. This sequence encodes CASRATGSNEQYF.